This T cell receptor beta chain was sequenced in a study of CD8+ T cells in alopecia areata. Overall study context: Treated patients were dosed with oral tofacitinib, taking 5 to 10 mg twice daily.

Specified treatment: oral pan-JAK inhibitor, 5-10 mg twice daily. Remarks on this clone: Its matching antigen is unknown.

Study conclusions and caveats: Scalp samples also contribute reads from the resident alphabeta T cells found in normal skin. Scalp clonality and expanded CD8+ clones among the top 100 fell significantly with tofacitinib.

It was cDNA, reverse transcribed from extracted RNA, that served as the sequencing template. Assay: immunoSEQ multiplex PCR; the TCRdb copy retains only in-frame clones and omits some. The data hold 210,000 or so clones, with around 66% observed a single time. CDR1 SQVTM and CDR2 ANQGSEA come from the germline V gene. The CDR3 extends over 15 amino acids. V was clipped by 4 bases and J by 0 bases, with 13 bases between them. V gene TRBV29-1 combines with J gene TRBJ2-1, with a tentative D call TRBD2 (6 bases). Source: CD4+ T cells sorted from blood, taken at approximately week 44, from a patient treated with tofacitinib. The sequence came from a human donor with alopecia areata. CDR3 nucleotides: TGCAGCGTTGCGGCGGGGCCCGACTCCTACAATGAGCAGTTCTTC. It encodes CSVAAGPDSYNEQFF.